The next 28 T cell receptor beta chains were all read from a single sample in a study of cytomegalovirus exposure and HLA in healthy donors. Researchers ran the PCR with 60 Vbeta and 13 Jbeta primers. Clones were read by immunoSEQ multiplex PCR, and TCRdb kept only the in-frame ones, dropping some. The data hold approximately 190,000 clones, with roughly 80% observed a single time. The specimen was PBMCs. The origin of the receptors is a man in his fifties in good health and CMV-seronegative.

The chain has TRBV6-5 and TRBJ2-7; D call uncertain. Looked up from germline, CDR1 is MNHEY and CDR2 is SVGAGI. The CDR3 is 12 amino acids. V was shortened by 2 bases and J by 3 bases, with 5 bases between the two germline ends. The CDR3 loop reads CASSYLNYEQYF. The CDR3 DNA reads TGTGCCAGCAGTTACCTTAACTACGAGCAGTACTTC.

J is TRBJ2-2 and V is TRBV6-5, with D perhaps matching TRBD2 (6 bases). Trimming pared 7 bases from V and 2 bases from J, leaving 14 bases between. Germline CDR1 and CDR2: MNHEY and SVGAGI. The CDR3 is 15 amino acids. In DNA, the CDR3 is TGTGCCAGCAAGTACCGGGGGTTAAACACCGGGGAGCTGTTTTTT. Its protein is CASKYRGLNTGELFF.

The genes are TRBV19 and TRBJ2-3, with a weak D call TRBD2 (5 bases). This CDR3 contains 15 residues. V was shortened by 10 bases and J by 6 bases, with 23 bases between the two germline ends. The V gene's germline CDR1 is LNHDA and CDR2 SQIVND (reference sequence). The CDR3 DNA sequence: TGTGCCACCTCCCATGGGTTCGACTATATTGATACGCAGTATTTT. Translation gives CATSHGFDYIDTQYF.

This clone appeared a single time. The chain has TRBV7-3 and TRBJ2-3; 10 nucleotides align to TRBD2. Unmatched junction bases numbered 16, after V lost 5 bases and J lost 5 bases. Germline V gene lookup returns CDR1 SGHTA and CDR2 FQGTGA. There are 18 residues in the CDR3. The CDR3 spells CASSPRASGGITKDTQYF. The CDR3 nucleotides read TGTGCCAGCAGCCCAAGGGCTAGCGGGGGCATAACCAAAGATACGCAGTATTTT.

V usage is TRBV6-5 and J usage is TRBJ1-6, with no clear D. The CDR3 covers 14 residues. Germline V gene sequence: CDR1 MNHEY, CDR2 SVGAGI. The V end lost 4 bases, the J end lost 10 bases, and 14 bases lay between the germline ends. The DNA of the CDR3 is TGTGCCAGCAGTTCGGGAGGCTCGGGGTCACCCCTCCACTTT. Translation: CASSSGGSGSPLHF.

V and J are TRBV27 and TRBJ2-3; D is perhaps TRBD1 (5 bases). Trimming removed 6 bases at V and 2 bases at J, with 18 bases between. Germline lookup yields CDR1 MNHEY and CDR2 SMNVEV (reference sequence). The CDR3 totals 16 residues. In DNA form, the CDR3 reads TGTGCCAGCAGCAACCGGAGACAGTTTAACACAGATACGCAGTATTTT. Protein sequence: CASSNRRQFNTDTQYF.

V gene TRBV28 combines with J gene TRBJ2-7; TRBD2 is a possible D gene (7 bases). V lost 7 bases, J lost 0 bases, and 16 bases lay in between. CDR1 and CDR2 from the germline V gene are MDHEN and SYDVKM. This CDR3 contains 15 residues. The CDR3 region has the DNA TGTGCCAGCACACGAGGGGGGGGGAGCTCCTACGAGCAGTACTTC. Its protein is CASTRGGGSSYEQYF.

The V call is TRBV25-1, the J call TRBJ1-4, with 9 nucleotides matching TRBD1. This CDR3 is built from 15 residues. CDR1 MGHDK and CDR2 SYGVNS come from the germline V gene. The J segment lost 7 bases and the V segment lost 5 bases, leaving 8 bases of the junction unmatched. The CDR3 nucleotides are TGTGCCAGCAGTAAAATCGGGACAGGGTCTGAAAAACTGTTTTTT. Translation: CASSKIGTGSEKLFF.

The chain uses TRBV6-1 and TRBJ1-2; possibly TRBD1 for D (5 bases). Germline CDR1 reads MNHNS; CDR2 reads SASEGT. There are 14 residues in the CDR3. The germline V and J ends were trimmed by 6 bases and 1 base, with 12 bases remaining between them. CDR3 loop: CASRVDSFNYGYTF. The DNA of the CDR3 is TGTGCCAGCAGGGTTGACAGTTTTAACTATGGCTACACCTTC.

The chain combines TRBV2 with TRBJ2-1; possible D gene TRBD2, 5 bases. CDR1 and CDR2 (germline): SNHLY, FYNNEI. V dropped 4 bases and J dropped 8 bases, with 12 bases sitting between them. This CDR3 spans 13 amino acids. The CDR3 sequence is CASSVPPGYEQFF. DNA for the CDR3: TGTGCCAGCAGTGTCCCCCCGGGGTATGAGCAGTTCTTC.

This chain links TRBV7-9 with TRBJ2-1, with TRBD1 identical over 10 bases. The V segment lost 9 bases and the J segment 13 bases; nucleotides outside the gene matches: 9. Germline CDR1 and CDR2: SEHNR and FQNEAQ (reference sequence). The CDR3 loop spans 12 amino acids. This CDR3 reads CASCGDRGIQFF. The CDR3, as DNA: TGTGCCAGTTGCGGGGACAGGGGAATACAGTTCTTC.

The chain combines TRBV13 with TRBJ2-5; 9 bases match TRBD1. Judging by the DNA end, TRBJ2-7 fits better; the J call may be wrong. CDR1 is PRHDT, CDR2 FYEKMQ, per germline (reference sequence). The CDR3 extends over 16 amino acids. DNA for the CDR3: TGTGCCAGCAGCCATGGAGGGGACAGGGACTCCTACGAGCAGTACTTC. This encodes CASSHGGDRDSYEQYF.

The chain recombines TRBV10-3 with TRBJ1-6; D uncertain. This CDR3 has 13 amino acids. Trimming cost V 6 bases and J 9 bases, with 12 bases left between them. From germline, CDR1 is ENHRY and CDR2 SYGVKD. CDR3 amino acids: CAISFLQSSPLHF. The CDR3 DNA is TGTGCCATCAGCTTCCTACAGAGTTCACCCCTCCACTTT.

The chain employs TRBV12-5 and TRBJ1-5; 12 nucleotides align to TRBD1. The CDR3 extends over 15 amino acids. J gave up 5 bases and V 3 bases, and 2 bases lay outside the gene matches. Germline CDR1 and CDR2: LGHNT and FRNRAP. CDR3 DNA: TGTGCTAGTGGTTTCGGGACAGGGGGCTATCAGCCCCAGCATTTT. Its translation: CASGFGTGGYQPQHF.

The rearrangement links TRBV28 to TRBJ1-3; D not resolved. Germline assignment: CDR1 MDHEN and CDR2 SYDVKM. The CDR3 has 15 amino acids. Trimming took off 3 bases at V and 4 bases at J, with 13 bases between the two ends. CDR3 sequence: CASSFRSGGGNTIYF. The CDR3 bases are TGTGCCAGCAGTTTCCGATCGGGAGGCGGAAACACCATATATTTT. The complete variable domain, with remaining parts taken from reference TRBV28 and TRBJ1-3, reads DVKVTQSSRYLVKRTGEKVFLECVQDMDHENMFWYRQDPGLGLRLIYFSYDVKMKEKGDIPEGYSVSREKKERFSLILESASTNQTSMYLCASSFRSGGGNTIYFGEGSWLTVV.

The chain recombines TRBV7-9 with TRBJ1-2, with 7 positions matching TRBD1. The CDR3 contains 15 residues. With 1 base clipped from V and 1 base from J, the junction kept 3 bases outside the gene matches. From germline, CDR1 is SEHNR and CDR2 FQNEAQ (reference sequence). CDR3: CASSLEGAINYGYTF. The CDR3 DNA sequence: TGTGCCAGCAGCTTAGAGGGGGCGATTAACTATGGCTACACCTTC.

This rearrangement joins TRBV2 to TRBJ1-4; D perhaps matches TRBD1 (6 bases). CDR3 length equals 15 residues. V lost 4 bases and J 8 bases, leaving 17 bases between the germline ends. The germline V gene has CDR1 SNHLY and CDR2 FYNNEI. The CDR3 loop is CASSALGGAGEKLFF. The CDR3 nucleotides read TGTGCCAGCAGTGCCTTGGGGGGGGCGGGAGAAAAACTGTTTTTT.

V usage is TRBV27 and J usage is TRBJ1-6; the match to TRBD1 covers 7 bases. This CDR3 region has 13 residues. Germline CDR1 and CDR2: MNHEY and SMNVEV (reference sequence). V lost 4 bases, J lost 13 bases, and 7 bases stayed unmatched. DNA for the CDR3: TGTGCCAGCAGTTGGGCAGGGGGGAGTCCCCTCCACTTT. This codes for CASSWAGGSPLHF.

The chain joins TRBV11-2 to TRBJ1-5; possibly TRBD1 for D (6 bases). Germline CDR1 is SGHAT and CDR2 is FQNNGV. Trimming took 5 bases from V and 6 from J, leaving 17 bases between them. CDR3 length: 15 amino acids. In DNA, the CDR3 is TGTGCCAGCAGCCCGACAGGAGGTTTTGGTCAGCCCCAGCATTTT. It codes for CASSPTGGFGQPQHF.

The rearrangement uses TRBV5-1 and TRBJ2-7, with a possible D match to TRBD1 (5 bases). This CDR3 is 14 amino acids long. V was pared by 3 bases and J by 5 bases, with 15 bases between. The germline V gene has CDR1 SGHRS and CDR2 YFSETQ. DNA of the CDR3: TGCGCCAGCAGCTATACAGGATCCCTTAACGAGCAGTACTTC. Translated: CASSYTGSLNEQYF.

This clone was picked up a small number of times. The chain couples TRBV28 to TRBJ1-6; 10 nucleotides agree with TRBD1. With 10 bases clipped from V and 10 bases from J, the junction kept 4 bases outside the gene matches. The CDR3 length is 12 residues. Looked up from germline, CDR1 is MDHEN and CDR2 is SYDVKM. The CDR3 nucleotides read TGTGCCATCGGGACAGGGGAATCACCCCTCCACTTT. Protein product: CAIGTGESPLHF.

The rearrangement uses TRBV18 and TRBJ2-7; 7 bases map to TRBD1. The CDR3 totals 15 residues. CDR1 KGHSH and CDR2 LQKENI come from the germline V gene. V dropped 1 base and J dropped 4; count of bases not matched to a gene: 7. This CDR3 reads CASSPRSGQTYEQYF. CDR3 coding DNA: TGTGCCAGCTCACCACGATCGGGACAGACATACGAGCAGTACTTC.

The chain has TRBV11-1 and TRBJ2-2, with D maybe TRBD1 (6 bases). With 1 base removed from V and 4 bases from J, the gap between germline ends came to 10 bases. Germline V gives CDR1 SGHAT, CDR2 FQDESV (reference sequence). The CDR3 covers 15 residues. The CDR3 sequence is CASSLVGARTGELFF. DNA of the CDR3: TGTGCCAGCAGCTTAGTGGGGGCCCGCACCGGGGAGCTGTTTTTT.

This clone appeared a few times. V gene TRBV7-2 combines with J gene TRBJ2-3; no reliable D call. The V and J ends lost 4 bases and 2 bases respectively, with 4 bases between them. The CDR3 has 12 amino acids. From germline, CDR1 is SGHTA and CDR2 FQGNSA. The CDR3 is CASSSFTDTQYF. CDR3 coding DNA: TGTGCCAGCAGCTCCTTCACAGATACGCAGTATTTT.

This clone was observed a handful of times. The chain uses TRBV10-2 and TRBJ2-2, with 7 bases that match TRBD1. In germline, CDR1 is WSHSY, CDR2 SAAADI. The CDR3 extends over 15 amino acids. The V and J ends lost 3 bases and 1 base, in that order; junction bases with no gene match: 2. CDR3 in amino acids: CASSDSGGNTGELFF. The CDR3 nucleotides read TGCGCCAGCAGTGATTCAGGGGGGAACACCGGGGAGCTGTTTTTT.

This sequence joins TRBV5-1 and TRBJ2-7, with D perhaps matching TRBD2 (5 bases). Trimming left V 4 bases short and J 3 bases short, with 11 bases between. Germline assignment: CDR1 SGHRS and CDR2 YFSETQ. The CDR3 has 13 amino acids. The CDR3 reads CASSLRGDYEQYF. The CDR3 DNA is TGCGCCAGCAGCCTCCGGGGTGACTACGAGCAGTACTTC.

In this sample, this clone turned up once. The chain combines TRBV5-4 with TRBJ1-2; possibly TRBD1 for D (6 bases). Trimming shortened V by 4 bases and J by 0 bases, and 16 bases separated the two germline ends. This CDR3 region has 16 residues. Germline V CDR1 and CDR2: SGHNT, YYREEE (reference sequence). The CDR3 sequence is CASSQGVSGANYGYTF. The CDR3 bases are TGTGCCAGCAGCCAAGGCGTGTCAGGGGCTAACTATGGCTACACCTTC.

This clone was seen just once. This rearrangement joins TRBV6-5 to TRBJ2-2; 10 nucleotides agree with TRBD1. The CDR3 extends over 13 amino acids. Trimming cost V 8 bases and J 6 bases; bases outside gene matches: 3. The V gene's germline CDR1 is MNHEY and CDR2 SVGAGI. In DNA form, the CDR3 reads TGTGCCAGCGGGGACAGGGGCGCCGGGGAGCTGTTTTTT. Translating gives CASGDRGAGELFF.